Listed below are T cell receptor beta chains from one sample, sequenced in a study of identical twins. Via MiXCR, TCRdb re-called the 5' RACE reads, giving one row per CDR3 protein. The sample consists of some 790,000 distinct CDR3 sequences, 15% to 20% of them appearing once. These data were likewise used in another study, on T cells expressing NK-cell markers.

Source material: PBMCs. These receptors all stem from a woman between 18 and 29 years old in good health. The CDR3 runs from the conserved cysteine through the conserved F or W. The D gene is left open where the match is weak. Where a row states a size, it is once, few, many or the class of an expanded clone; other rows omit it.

CASSFPTGRDTGELFF | TGCGCCAGCAGCTTCCCGACCGGGCGGGACACCGGGGAGCTGTTTTTT | . | TRBV5-1 | few | TRBJ2-2
CASSLEAGPYNEQFF | TGCGCCAGCAGCTTGGAGGCCGGCCCCTACAATGAGCAGTTCTTC | . | TRBV5-1 | many | TRBJ2-1
CASSQAAVSYEQYF | TGCGCCAGCAGCCAAGCGGCGGTCTCCTACGAGCAGTACTTC | . | TRBV4-1 | . | TRBJ2-7
CASRELDNEQFF | TGTGCCAGCAGGGAACTTGACAATGAGCAGTTCTTC | . | TRBV12-3/TRBV12-4 | . | TRBJ2-1
CASSSTGTGGDTQYF | TGTGCCAGCAGCTCCACCGGGACAGGGGGGGATACGCAGTATTTT | TRBD1 | TRBV7-9 | . | TRBJ2-3
CSARGGDFSSYNEQFF | TGCAGTGCTAGAGGTGGAGATTTTAGCTCCTACAATGAGCAGTTCTTC | . | TRBV20-1 | few | TRBJ2-1
CASSQVAGANTGELFF | TGCGCCAGCAGCCAAGTTGCGGGAGCAAACACCGGGGAGCTGTTTTTT | TRBD2 | TRBV4-3 | few | TRBJ2-2
CASSLAQGLSDTQYF | TGTGCCAGCAGCTTAGCGCAGGGATTGTCAGATACGCAGTATTTT | . | TRBV7-8 | few | TRBJ2-3
CASSLGAGGPKETQYF | TGCGCCAGCAGCTTGGGAGCGGGGGGACCCAAAGAGACCCAGTACTTC | TRBD2 | TRBV5-1 | many | TRBJ2-5
CASSVEGTSRAGELFF | TGTGCCAGCAGCGTAGAGGGGACTAGTCGTGCCGGGGAGCTGTTTTTT | TRBD2 | TRBV9 | few | TRBJ2-2
CASSDGRNEQYF | TGCGCCAGCAGTGACGGAAGGAACGAGCAGTACTTC | . | TRBV10-1 | few | TRBJ2-7
CASSLDTGLHNEQFF | TGCGCCAGCAGCTTGGACACTGGACTCCACAATGAGCAGTTCTTC | . | TRBV5-1 | few | TRBJ2-1
CASSIVSVQEQFF | TGTGCCAGTAGTATAGTATCAGTACAGGAGCAGTTCTTC | . | TRBV19 | few | TRBJ2-1
CASEAYLGGSYGYTF | TGTGCCAGCGAGGCTTACTTGGGGGGTTCCTATGGCTACACCTTC | . | TRBV7-2 | . | TRBJ1-2
CASRPDRVLAFF | TGTGCCAGCAGACCAGACAGGGTATTAGCTTTCTTT | TRBD1 | TRBV6-6 | . | TRBJ1-1
CSVLRLAGTVGEQYF | TGCAGCGTTCTCCGACTAGCGGGAACCGTCGGCGAGCAGTACTTC | TRBD2 | TRBV29-1 | . | TRBJ2-7
CASTKGWGQGSNEQFF | TGTGCCAGCACCAAAGGCTGGGGACAGGGGTCAAATGAGCAGTTCTTC | TRBD1 | TRBV6-1 | many | TRBJ2-1
CSVARDPGDEQYF | TGCAGCGTTGCAAGGGACCCGGGGGACGAGCAGTACTTC | . | TRBV29-1 | . | TRBJ2-7
CATSSPQGEEDEQYF | TGTGCCACCAGCAGTCCTCAGGGAGAGGAAGACGAGCAGTACTTC | . | TRBV15 | . | TRBJ2-7
CSASPGAYNEQFF | TGCAGTGCTAGCCCGGGGGCCTACAATGAGCAGTTCTTC | . | TRBV20-1 | few | TRBJ2-1
CSADGHGEGNIQYF | TGCAGTGCTGACGGCCACGGAGAGGGAAACATTCAGTACTTC | . | TRBV20-1 | many | TRBJ2-4
CAIRDGGSSYNEQFF | TGTGCCATCAGGGACGGAGGAAGCTCCTACAATGAGCAGTTCTTC | . | TRBV10-3 | . | TRBJ2-1
CATTMTGINGYTF | TGTGCCACGACAATGACAGGGATCAATGGCTACACCTTC | TRBD1 | TRBV6-1 | . | TRBJ1-2
CSADRLVDTQYF | TGCAGTGCCGACCGACTAGTTGATACGCAGTATTTT | . | TRBV20-1 | . | TRBJ2-3